This T cell receptor (beta chain) was identified in a study of CD8+CD57+ T cells in acquired aplastic anemia. V was cut by 1 base and J by 3 bases, with 16 bases left in between. CDR3 length: 15 amino acids. The germline V gene encodes CDR1 DFQATT and CDR2 SNEGSKA (reference sequence). Genomic DNA constituted the template upon which TCR beta VDJ and CDR3 profiling was performed. TCRdb recomputed calls from the reads with MiXCR, one row per CDR3 protein. The sample records about 160,000 distinct CDR3 sequences, 70% to 80% being singletons. The sequenced patients had an expansion of CD8+CD57+ cells seen by flow cytometry.

The chain has TRBV20-1 and TRBJ2-7, with a possible D match to TRBD1 (6 bases). This receptor was obtained from a human donor with aplastic anemia. The sequencing input was sorted CD4+, CD8+, or CD8+CD57+ T cells (not recorded which) from PBMCs. The CDR3 region has the DNA TGCAGTGCTAGAGTTTATTCGGCAGGGGTCTACGAGCAGTACTTC. This gives the protein CSARVYSAGVYEQYF.